This TCR beta chain derives from a study of CD8 T cells in ankylosing spondylitis. General study points: A TCR beta motif of eight highly homologous variants appeared characteristic of ankylosing spondylitis blood.

Per germline, CDR1 DFQATT and CDR2 SNEGSKA (reference sequence). V shed 4 bases and J 7 bases; nucleotides not matched to a gene: 7. CDR3 length: 13 residues. This clonotype was picked up many times. Its antigen is currently unknown. In TCRdb, the 5' RACE reads were re-called with MiXCR into one record per CDR3 protein. The table shows over 600,000 distinct CDR3 sequences, with about 20% occurring only once. Sequenced sample: blood, either unsorted or a sorted T cell fraction (not recorded which). The source of this sequence is a male donor with ankylosing spondylitis. V usage is TRBV20-1 and J usage is TRBJ2-7, with 10 bases matching TRBD1. CDR3 DNA sequence: TGCAGTGCTAAGGTGACAGGGGGCGGGGAGCAGTACTTC. This translates into CSAKVTGGGEQYF.